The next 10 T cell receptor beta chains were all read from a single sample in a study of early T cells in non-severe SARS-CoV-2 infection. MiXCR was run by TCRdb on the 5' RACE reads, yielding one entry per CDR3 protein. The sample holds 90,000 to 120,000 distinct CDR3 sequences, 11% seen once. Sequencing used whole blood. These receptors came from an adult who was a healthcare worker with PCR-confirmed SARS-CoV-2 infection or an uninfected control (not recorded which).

CDR3 in DNA: TGTGCCAGCAGTTTAGAGCTTCTTCAACGAGAGACCCAGTACTTC. It translates to CASSLELLQRETQYF. The V and J genes are TRBV12-3 or TRBV12-4 and TRBJ2-5; D gene ambiguous. V dropped 1 base and J dropped 4 bases, with 13 bases sitting between them. The CDR3 sequence is 15 residues long.

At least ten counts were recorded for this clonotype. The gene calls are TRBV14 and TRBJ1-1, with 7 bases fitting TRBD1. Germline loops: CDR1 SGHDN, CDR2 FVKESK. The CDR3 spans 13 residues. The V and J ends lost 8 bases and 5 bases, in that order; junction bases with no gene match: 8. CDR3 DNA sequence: TGTGCCAGCGGCGAGGGGGCAAGGACTGAAGCTTTCTTT. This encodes CASGEGARTEAFF.

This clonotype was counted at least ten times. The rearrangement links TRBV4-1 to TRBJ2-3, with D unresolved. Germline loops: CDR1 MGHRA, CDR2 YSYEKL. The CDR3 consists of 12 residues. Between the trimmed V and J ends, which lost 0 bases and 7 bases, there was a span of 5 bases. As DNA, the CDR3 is TGCGCCAGCAGCCAAGATCTATATACGCAGTATTTT. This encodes CASSQDLYTQYF.

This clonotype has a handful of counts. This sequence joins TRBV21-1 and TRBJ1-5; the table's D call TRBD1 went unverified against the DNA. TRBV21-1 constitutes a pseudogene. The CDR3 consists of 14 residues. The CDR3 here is CASSHRGGDQPQHF. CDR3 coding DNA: TGTGCCAGCAGCCACCGGGGGGGAGATCAGCCCCAGCATTTT.

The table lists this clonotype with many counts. CDR3 DNA sequence: TGTGCCAGCAGTGAACTTCCCCGGACAGATCGCCGGGAGCTGTTTTTT. It translates to CASSELPRTDRRELFF. V is TRBV6-1 and J is TRBJ2-2, with D possibly being TRBD1 (6 bases). The CDR3 has 16 amino acids. V was pared by 2 bases and J by 9 bases, with 19 bases between. Germline loops: CDR1 MNHNS, CDR2 SASEGT.

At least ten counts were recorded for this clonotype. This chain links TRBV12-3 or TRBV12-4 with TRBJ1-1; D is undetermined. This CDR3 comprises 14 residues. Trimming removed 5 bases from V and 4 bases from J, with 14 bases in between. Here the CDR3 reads CASSPVICGTEAFF. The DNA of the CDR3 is TGTGCCAGCAGTCCCGTTATTTGTGGCACTGAAGCTTTCTTT.

The CDR3 DNA sequence: TGTGCCAGTAGCGCCTTAGCGGGAGGCAAAACCGGGGAGCTGTTTTTT. It yields the protein CASSALAGGKTGELFF. V is TRBV19 and J is TRBJ2-2; 10 bases agree with TRBD2. Trimming took 6 bases from V and 5 from J; bases not matched to a gene: 9. Looked up from germline, CDR1 is LNHDA and CDR2 is SQIVND (reference sequence). This CDR3 region has 16 residues. The variable domain in full, with the rest retrieved from reference TRBV19 and TRBJ2-2, is DGGITQSPKYLFRKEGQNVTLSCEQNLNHDAMYWYRQDPGQGLRLIYYSQIVNDFQKGDIAEGYSVSREKKESFPLTVTSAQKNPTAFYLCASSALAGGKTGELFFGEGSRLTVL.

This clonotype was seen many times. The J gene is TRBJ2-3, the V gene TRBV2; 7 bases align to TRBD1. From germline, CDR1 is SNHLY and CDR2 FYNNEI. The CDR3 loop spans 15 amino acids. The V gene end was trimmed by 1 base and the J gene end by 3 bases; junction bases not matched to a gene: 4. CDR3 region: CASSEGGQPTDTQYF. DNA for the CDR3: TGTGCCAGCAGTGAAGGGGGACAGCCTACAGATACGCAGTATTTT.

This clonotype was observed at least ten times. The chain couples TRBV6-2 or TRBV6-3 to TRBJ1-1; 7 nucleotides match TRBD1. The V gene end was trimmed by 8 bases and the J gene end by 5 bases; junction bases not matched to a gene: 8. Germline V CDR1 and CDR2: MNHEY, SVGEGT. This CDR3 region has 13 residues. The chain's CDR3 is CASRGQPKTEAFF. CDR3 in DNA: TGTGCCAGCCGGGGACAGCCCAAAACTGAAGCTTTCTTT.

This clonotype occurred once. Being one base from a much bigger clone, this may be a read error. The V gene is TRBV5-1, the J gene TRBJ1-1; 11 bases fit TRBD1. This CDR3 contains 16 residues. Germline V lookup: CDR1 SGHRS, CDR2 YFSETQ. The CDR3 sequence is CTSSYGQGAGNTEAFF. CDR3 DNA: TGCACCAGCAGCTATGGACAGGGGGCAGGTAACACTGAAGCTTTCTTT.